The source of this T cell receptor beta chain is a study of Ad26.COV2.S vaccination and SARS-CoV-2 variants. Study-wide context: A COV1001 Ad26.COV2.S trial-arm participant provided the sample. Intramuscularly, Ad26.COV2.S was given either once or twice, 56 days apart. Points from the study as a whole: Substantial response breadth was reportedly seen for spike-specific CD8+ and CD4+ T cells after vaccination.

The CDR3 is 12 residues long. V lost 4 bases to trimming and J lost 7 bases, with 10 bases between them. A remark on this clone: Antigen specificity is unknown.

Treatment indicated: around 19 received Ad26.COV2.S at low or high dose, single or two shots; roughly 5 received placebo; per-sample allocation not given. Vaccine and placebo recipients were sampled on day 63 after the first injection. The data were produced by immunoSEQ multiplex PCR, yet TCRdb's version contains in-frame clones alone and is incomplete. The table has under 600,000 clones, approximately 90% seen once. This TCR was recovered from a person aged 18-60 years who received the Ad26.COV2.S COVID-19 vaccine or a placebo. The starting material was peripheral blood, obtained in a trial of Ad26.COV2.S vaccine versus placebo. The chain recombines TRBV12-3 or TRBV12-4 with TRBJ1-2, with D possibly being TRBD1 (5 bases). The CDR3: CASSSSGFGYTF. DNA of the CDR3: TGTGCCAGCAGTTCATCAGGGTTTGGCTACACCTTC.